This is a list of T cell receptor beta chains from one sample in a study of T cell repertoires in cytomegalovirus infection. TCRdb re-analysed the reads in MiXCR, keeping a single row per CDR3 protein. The sample consists of tens of thousands of distinct CDR3 sequences, 15% to 20% of them appearing once. No antigen has been assigned to these receptors. The material sequenced was CD8+ T cells from cultured PBMCs, taken from culture after CMV antigen stimulation. The receptor set was obtained from a human donor in good health (CMV status not recorded). Some clones in this sample may be carry-over from other donors' samples. CDR3s include the opening cysteine and the closing phenylalanine or tryptophan. Each record gives: clone size, J gene, V gene, D gene, CDR3 DNA, CDR3 protein. A D gene is named only where the DNA matches it firmly. Rows may omit the clone size; those that give it use once, few, many or a size class.

-	TRBJ2-1	TRBV7-9	-	TGTGCCAGCAGCTTAATTCTGGCCGACAATGAGCAGTTCTTC	CASSLILADNEQFF
-	TRBJ1-2	TRBV4-3	TRBD1	TGCGCCAGCAGCCATGAAAGGTGGACAGGGTCTTATGGCTACACCTTC	CASSHERWTGSYGYTF
few	TRBJ1-1	TRBV10-3	TRBD1	TGTGCCATCAGTGAGTCCCCCGGGACAGGGGATACTGAAGCTTTCTTT	CAISESPGTGDTEAFF
few	TRBJ2-1	TRBV2	-	TGTGCCAGCAGTGATCGGGCCGTATACAATGAGCAGTTCTTC	CASSDRAVYNEQFF
-	TRBJ1-4	TRBV27	-	TGTGCCAGCGGGCCACAGGGTAGGAGTGAAAAACTGTTTTTT	CASGPQGRSEKLFF
-	TRBJ1-4	TRBV4-3	-	TGCGCCAGCAGCCAAGGAACGGGGGTACGAGAAAAACTGTTTTTT	CASSQGTGVREKLFF
-	TRBJ2-1	TRBV12-5	-	TGTGCTAGTGGCTTCTCCTCGGACAGAGCTTTGCTCTTC	CASGFSSDRALLF
few	TRBJ2-2	TRBV6-5	TRBD2	TGTGCCAGCAGTTACTTTAGCGGGGACACCGGGGAGCTGTTTTTT	CASSYFSGDTGELFF
few	TRBJ2-7	TRBV12-3/TRBV12-4	-	TGTGCCAGCAGTTCGGGTTCCTACGAGCAGTACTTC	CASSSGSYEQYF
few	TRBJ1-5	TRBV4-1	-	TGCGCCAGCAGCCAAGACGGCTATCAGCCCCAGCATTTT	CASSQDGYQPQHF
few	TRBJ1-1	TRBV7-6	-	TGTGCCAGCAGCTTACGGCCCGAAGCTTTCTTT	CASSLRPEAFF
few	TRBJ1-1	TRBV28	TRBD1	TGTGCCAGCAGTCCCAGACAGGGAAGAAGTACTGAAGCTTTCTTT	CASSPRQGRSTEAFF
-	TRBJ2-3	TRBV19	-	TGTGCCAGTGGCGGGGGCAGTCGCACAGATACGCAGTATTTT	CASGGGSRTDTQYF
few	TRBJ1-2	TRBV4-3	TRBD1	TGCGCCAGCAGCCAAGTGGTACAGGGGAACTATGGCTACACCTTC	CASSQVVQGNYGYTF
few	TRBJ1-2	TRBV7-6	TRBD1	TGTGCCAGCAGCTTAGCGGGGACAGGGGAGCTCTCTGGCTACACCTTC	CASSLAGTGELSGYTF
-	TRBJ2-2	TRBV12-3/TRBV12-4	-	TGTGCCAGCAGTTTCACCGGTGGGGAGCTGTTTTTT	CASSFTGGELFF
-	TRBJ1-1	TRBV2	TRBD1	TGTGCCAGCAGGGACAGGGGAAGGGTCGGGAACACTGAAGCTTTCTTT	CASRDRGRVGNTEAFF
-	TRBJ1-1	TRBV15	TRBD1	TGTGCCACCAGCAGTTCCGGGACAGCGAACACTGAAGCTTTCTTT	CATSSSGTANTEAFF
few	TRBJ1-5	TRBV4-1	-	TGCGCCAGCAGCCAAGAAACCGGGTATAGCAATCAGCCCCAGCATTTT	CASSQETGYSNQPQHF
few	TRBJ1-3	TRBV7-9	-	TGTGCCAGCAGCACAGGGAGGACTGGAAACACCATATATTTT	CASSTGRTGNTIYF
few	TRBJ2-6	TRBV19	-	TGTGCCAGTAACGGAGGGCCCCCTTCTGGGGCCAACGTCCTGACTTTC	CASNGGPPSGANVLTF
-	TRBJ1-2	TRBV12-3/TRBV12-4	-	TGTGCCAGCAGTTTGGGTGGGACTAACTATGGCTACACCTTC	CASSLGGTNYGYTF
-	TRBJ1-2	TRBV2	-	TGTGCCACCAACACGGGGGATCGAGATGGCTACACCTTC	CATNTGDRDGYTF
few	TRBJ2-5	TRBV20-1	-	TGCAGTGCTAGAGGGACTGCCCCCTCGGAGACCCAATACTTC	CSARGTAPSETQYF
few	TRBJ2-5	TRBV6-2/TRBV6-3	-	TGTGCCAGCAGCCCCGAGAGGACCCAGTACTTC	CASSPERTQYF
-	TRBJ2-1	TRBV7-6	TRBD1	TGTGCCAGCAGCCTGGGACAGGGAAGGTCCAATGAGCAGTTCTTC	CASSLGQGRSNEQFF
-	TRBJ1-3	TRBV2	TRBD1	TGTGCCAGCAGGGGCAGGGGGACTGGAAACACCATATATTTT	CASRGRGTGNTIYF
few	TRBJ2-3	TRBV7-2	-	TGTGCCAGCGGGAGCCCGAGAGATACGCAGTATTTT	CASGSPRDTQYF
-	TRBJ2-1	TRBV7-2	-	TGTGCCAGCAGCCCCGGAGGGGGCCTACCTTACAATGAGCAGTTCTTC	CASSPGGGLPYNEQFF
few	TRBJ1-1	TRBV27	TRBD1	TGTGCCAGCAGCCCCGGGACAGCTAACACTGAAGCTTTCTTT	CASSPGTANTEAFF
few	TRBJ1-4	TRBV2	-	TGTGCCAGCAGCCGGGATGCAACTAATGAAAAACTGTTTTTT	CASSRDATNEKLFF
-	TRBJ2-3	TRBV6-6	-	TGTGCCAGCAGTGAAGAGGGGGGCCTAGGCACAGATACGCAGTATTTT	CASSEEGGLGTDTQYF
-	TRBJ1-1	TRBV2	-	TGTGCCAGCAGTGAAGTATGGGCCCGCAGGTCGGAAGCTTTCTTT	CASSEVWARRSEAFF
-	TRBJ2-7	TRBV20-1	-	TGCAGTGCTACAGGACGGACCGACCGAGAGAAGACCTACGAGCAGTACTTC	CSATGRTDREKTYEQYF
few	TRBJ2-3	TRBV2	-	TGTGCCAGCTCCCGGTGGGGGTCGGATACGCAGTATTTT	CASSRWGSDTQYF
-	TRBJ2-7	TRBV7-9	-	TGTGCCAGCAGCTTTACTCGGCGGGGAGAGTACGAGCAGTACTTC	CASSFTRRGEYEQYF
few	TRBJ2-7	TRBV7-2	-	TGTGCCAGCAGTTTAGAAAGGGCCCCTTCCTACGAGCAGTACTTC	CASSLERAPSYEQYF
-	TRBJ2-2	TRBV7-1	-	TGTGCCAGCAGCTCAGGCTGGATGTCCGGGGAGCTGTTTTTT	CASSSGWMSGELFF
few	TRBJ2-5	TRBV6-2/TRBV6-3	-	TGTGCCAGCAGTTACCCACTCTCTGAAAACCCGACCAGGCTACCCCAAGAGACCCAGTACTTC	CASSYPLSENPTRLPQETQYF
few	TRBJ2-5	TRBV19	-	TGTGCCAGTAGCTACGGGGGCAGGGAGCAAGAGACCCAGTACTTC	CASSYGGREQETQYF
-	TRBJ2-7	TRBV7-6	-	TGTGCCAGCAGCTTGCAGGGTAGCTCCTACGAGCAGTACTTC	CASSLQGSSYEQYF
few	TRBJ1-2	TRBV12-3/TRBV12-4	-	TGTGCCAGCAGTTTAAATGGCTACACCTTC	CASSLNGYTF
few	TRBJ1-1	TRBV10-3	-	TGTGCCATCAGTGACCCAGACGGGAACACTGAAGCTTTCTTT	CAISDPDGNTEAFF
-	TRBJ1-5	TRBV12-3/TRBV12-4	-	TGTGCCAGCAGTCCCTCGGGATCCCACCACCAGCCCCAGCATTTT	CASSPSGSHHQPQHF
-	TRBJ1-5	TRBV7-2	TRBD1	TGTGCCAGCAGCTTAGAAGGGACAGGCTCTTTTGGCAATCAGCCCCAGCATTTT	CASSLEGTGSFGNQPQHF
few	TRBJ2-7	TRBV6-5	-	TGTGCCAGCAGTTATTCGAATGGCTTTACCTACGAGCAGTACTTC	CASSYSNGFTYEQYF
few	TRBJ1-1	TRBV7-6	-	TGTGCCAGCAGCTTAGGGGGGGGTGAAGCTTTCTTT	CASSLGGGEAFF
-	TRBJ1-1	TRBV7-2	TRBD1	TGTGCCAGCAGCTCTACCGGACAGGGCCCTAACACTGAAGCTTTCTTT	CASSSTGQGPNTEAFF
-	TRBJ2-7	TRBV4-2	-	TGTGCCAGCAGCCAACTCATAGGCGAGCAGTACTTC	CASSQLIGEQYF
-	TRBJ1-2	TRBV12-3/TRBV12-4	-	TGTGCCAGCAGTTTCGGGCAATCGGGCTATGGCTACACCTTC	CASSFGQSGYGYTF